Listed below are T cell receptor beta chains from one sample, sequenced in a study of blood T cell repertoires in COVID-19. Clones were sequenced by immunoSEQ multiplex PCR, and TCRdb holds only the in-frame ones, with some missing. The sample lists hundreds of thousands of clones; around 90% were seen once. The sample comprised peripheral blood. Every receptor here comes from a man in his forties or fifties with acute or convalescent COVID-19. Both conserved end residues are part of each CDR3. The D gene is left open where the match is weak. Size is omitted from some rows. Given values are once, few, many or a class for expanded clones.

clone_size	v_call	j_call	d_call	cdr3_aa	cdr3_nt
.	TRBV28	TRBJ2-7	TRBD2	CASSSLAGGVPRHEQYF	TGTGCCAGCAGTTCCCTAGCGGGAGGTGTCCCTCGCCACGAGCAGTACTTC
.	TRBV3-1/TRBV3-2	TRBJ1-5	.	CASSQVPDQPQHF	TGTGCCAGCAGCCAAGTACCAGATCAGCCCCAGCATTTT
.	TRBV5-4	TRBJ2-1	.	CASNPTPSSYNEQFF	TGTGCCAGCAACCCAACACCCAGCTCCTACAATGAGCAGTTCTTC
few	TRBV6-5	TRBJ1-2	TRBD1	CASSPGQDDYGYTF	TGTGCCAGCAGTCCGGGACAGGATGACTATGGCTACACCTTC
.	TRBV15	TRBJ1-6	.	CATSGDWDSPLHF	TGTGCCACCTCGGGGGACTGGGATTCACCCCTCCACTTT
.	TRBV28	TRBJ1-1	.	CASSSSGTEAFF	.
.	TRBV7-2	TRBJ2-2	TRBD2	CASSLAPRGDGGELFF	TGTGCCAGCAGCTTAGCACCCCGGGGGGATGGCGGGGAGCTGTTTTTT
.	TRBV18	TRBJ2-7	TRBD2	CASSPSGGVVYEQYF	TGTGCCAGCTCACCATCCGGGGGGGTGGTATACGAGCAGTACTTC
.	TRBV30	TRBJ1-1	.	CAWSGMETEAFF	TGTGCCTGGAGTGGAATGGAGACTGAAGCTTTCTTT
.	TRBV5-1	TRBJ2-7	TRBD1	CASSVQTGRPYEQYF	TGCGCCAGCAGCGTACAGACAGGGCGACCCTACGAGCAGTACTTC
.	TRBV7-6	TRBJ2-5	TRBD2	CASSLAGGLETQYF	TGTGCCAGCAGTCTAGCGGGGGGGCTGGAGACCCAGTACTTC
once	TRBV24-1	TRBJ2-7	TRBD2	CATSGVLAGSYEQYF	TGTGCCACCAGTGGGGTACTAGCGGGGTCCTACGAGCAGTACTTC
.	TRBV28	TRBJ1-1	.	CATQGGGWAEAFF	TGTGCCACCCAGGGCGGGGGCTGGGCTGAAGCTTTCTTT
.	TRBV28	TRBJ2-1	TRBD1	CASRLGDRLYNEQFF	TGTGCCAGCCGTCTTGGGGACAGGTTGTACAATGAGCAGTTCTTC
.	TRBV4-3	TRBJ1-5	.	CASSQEAGFSNQPQHF	TGCGCCAGCAGCCAAGAAGCCGGGTTTAGCAATCAGCCCCAGCATTTT
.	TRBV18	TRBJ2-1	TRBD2	CASSPRLAGGTSSYNEQFF	TGTGCCAGCTCACCACGCCTAGCGGGGGGGACGAGCTCCTACAATGAGCAGTTCTTC
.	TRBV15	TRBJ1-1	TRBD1	CATSGDRGGTEAFF	TGTGCCACCAGCGGGGACAGGGGAGGGACTGAAGCTTTCTTT
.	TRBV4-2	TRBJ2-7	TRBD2	CASSQGLAGAEQYF	TGTGCCAGCAGCCAAGGGCTAGCGGGGGCCGAGCAGTACTTC
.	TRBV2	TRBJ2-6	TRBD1	CASDPGQGFSGANVLTF	TGTGCCAGCGATCCGGGACAGGGGTTCTCTGGGGCCAACGTCCTGACTTTC
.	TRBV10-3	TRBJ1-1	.	CAISDRGMNTEAFF	TGTGCCATCAGTGATCGGGGAATGAACACTGAAGCTTTCTTT
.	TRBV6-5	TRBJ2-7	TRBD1	CASSYDPGQFFYEQYF	TGTGCCAGCAGTTACGACCCGGGACAGTTCTTCTACGAGCAGTACTTC
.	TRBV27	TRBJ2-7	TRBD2	CASKLAGPYEQYF	TGTGCCAGTAAACTAGCGGGGCCGTACGAGCAGTACTTC
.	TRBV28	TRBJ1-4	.	CASHGGEKLFF	TGTGCCAGTCATGGGGGGGAAAAACTGTTTTTT
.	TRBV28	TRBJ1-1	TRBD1	CASSFPRGHDFF	TGTGCCAGCAGTTTCCCCAGGGGGCATGATTTCTTT
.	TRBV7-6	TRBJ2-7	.	CASSHGAYEQYF	TGTGCCAGCAGCCACGGGGCCTACGAGCAGTACTTC
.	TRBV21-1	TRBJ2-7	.	CASSKAGGLAVYYEQYF	TGTGCCAGCAGCAAAGCAGGGGGACTAGCGGTTTACTACGAGCAGTACTTC
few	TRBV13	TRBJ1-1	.	CASSFQGRGTEAFF	TGTGCCAGCAGCTTCCAGGGGCGTGGCACTGAAGCTTTCTTT
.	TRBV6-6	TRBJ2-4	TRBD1	CASSYGTGSRYDIQYF	TGTGCCAGCAGTTACGGGACAGGCTCGCGATATGACATTCAGTACTTC
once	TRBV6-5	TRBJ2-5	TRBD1	CATTRDSQETQYF	TGTGCCACCACCCGGGACAGCCAAGAGACCCAGTACTTC
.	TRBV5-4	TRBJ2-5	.	CASSLKTGQETQYF	TGTGCCAGCAGCTTAAAGACAGGCCAAGAGACCCAGTACTTC
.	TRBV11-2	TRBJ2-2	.	CASSFSLAGELFF	TGTGCCAGCAGCTTTAGTCTGGCCGGGGAGCTGTTTTTT
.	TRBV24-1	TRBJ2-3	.	CATSARTATDTQYF	TGTGCCACCAGTGCCCGGACAGCCACAGATACGCAGTATTTT
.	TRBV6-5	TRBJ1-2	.	CASRQGVIYGYTF	TGTGCCAGCAGACAGGGTGTCATCTATGGCTACACCTTC
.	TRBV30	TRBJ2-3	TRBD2	CAWSGPFSGGTDTQYF	TGTGCCTGGAGTGGCCCCTTCAGCGGGGGCACAGATACGCAGTATTTT
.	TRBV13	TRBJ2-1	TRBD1	CASSLRGPEQFF	TGTGCCAGCAGCTTAAGGGGGCCTGAGCAGTTCTTC
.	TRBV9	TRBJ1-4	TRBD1	CASSADRGTREKLFF	TGTGCCAGCAGCGCCGACAGGGGTACTAGGGAAAAACTGTTTTTT
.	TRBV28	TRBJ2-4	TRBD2	CASSQGGPKNIQYF	TGTGCCAGCTCGCAGGGAGGGCCCAAAAACATTCAGTACTTC
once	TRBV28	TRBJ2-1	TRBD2	CASTPGTSAYNEQFF	TGTGCCAGCACCCCCGGGACTAGCGCGTACAATGAGCAGTTCTTC
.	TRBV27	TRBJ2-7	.	CASGLRYSYEQYF	TGTGCCAGCGGCCTCAGGTACTCCTACGAGCAGTACTTC
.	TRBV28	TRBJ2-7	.	CASSPTQGRGIYEQYF	TGTGCCAGCAGTCCAACACAGGGAAGGGGCATTTACGAGCAGTACTTC
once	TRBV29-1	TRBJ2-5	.	CSVLGIGETQYF	TGCAGCGTTCTCGGGATTGGGGAGACCCAGTACTTC
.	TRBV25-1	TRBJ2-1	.	CASSAGQFYNEQFF	TGTGCCAGCAGTGCCGGACAGTTCTACAATGAGCAGTTCTTC
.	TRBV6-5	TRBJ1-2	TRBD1	CASSQGTGGGYTF	TGTGCCAGCAGCCAGGGGACAGGGGGTGGCTACACCTTC
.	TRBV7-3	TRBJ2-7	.	CASSNQRGEQYF	TGTGCCAGCAGCAACCAGCGTGGTGAGCAGTACTTC
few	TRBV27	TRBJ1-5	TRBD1	CASSHRDSNQPQHF	TGTGCCAGCAGTCACCGGGACAGTAATCAGCCCCAGCATTTT
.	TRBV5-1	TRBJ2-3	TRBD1	CASSPAGTGLDTQYF	TGCGCCAGCAGCCCGGCGGGGACAGGGTTAGATACGCAGTATTTT
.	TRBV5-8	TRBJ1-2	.	CASSWGQGSYGYTF	TGTGCCAGCAGCTGGGGGCAGGGGAGCTATGGCTACACCTTC
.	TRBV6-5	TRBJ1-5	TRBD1	CASSYRGPQLNQPQHF	TGTGCCAGCAGTTACAGGGGGCCCCAACTCAATCAGCCCCAGCATTTT
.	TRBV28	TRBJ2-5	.	CASSLGSAVGETQYF	TGTGCCAGCAGTTTGGGGTCAGCGGTCGGAGAGACCCAGTACTTC
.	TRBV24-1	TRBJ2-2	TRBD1	CATSETRQGDTGELFF	TGTGCCACCAGTGAAACCCGACAGGGAGACACCGGGGAGCTGTTTTTT
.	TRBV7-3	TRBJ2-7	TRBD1	CASSLVGTDSYEQYF	TGTGCCAGCAGCTTAGTCGGGACAGATTCCTACGAGCAGTACTTC
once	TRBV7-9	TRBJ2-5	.	CASSLVRFSWTSGGTQYF	TGTGCCAGCAGCTTAGTGCGGTTTTCCTGGACTTCAGGAGGGACCCAGTACTTC
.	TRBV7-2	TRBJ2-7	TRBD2	CASSSSLVGGTYEQYF	TGTGCCAGCAGCTCTTCACTCGTGGGGGGGACCTACGAGCAGTACTTC
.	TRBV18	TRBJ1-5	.	CASSQENQPQHF	TGTGCCAGCTCACAGGAGAATCAGCCCCAGCATTTT
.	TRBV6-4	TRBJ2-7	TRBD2	CASSALAGVAEQYF	TGTGCCAGCAGTGCTCTAGCGGGAGTTGCCGAGCAGTACTTC